This T cell receptor (beta chain) comes out of a study of graft-versus-host responses after intestinal transplantation. Study details: Recipients across the board were started on anti-thymocyte globulin induction, then kept on tacrolimus and steroids for about 3 years. Points from the study as a whole: Among recipient marrow samples, GvH clones were found; some appeared first in ileum or blood. Those patients showing graft-donor T cell macrochimerism displayed high graft-versus-host to host-versus-graft clonal ratios in allografts.

On this clone itself: What it binds is unknown.

This CDR3 spans 14 amino acids. V lost 5 bases and J 5 bases, leaving 14 bases between the germline ends. Germline lookup yields CDR1 SGHNT and CDR2 YENEEA. The method was immunoSEQ multiplex PCR; TCRdb's version includes in-frame clones alone and lacks a portion of them. The sample comprises some 44,000 clones, about 95% of which are singletons, and roughly 1.5% rests with the top ten. The material was PBMCs, obtained around 350 days after intestinal transplant. The TCR originated in a human patient who received an intestinal transplant, so some T cells may come from the graft donor. This sequence joins TRBV11-3 and TRBJ2-3; TRBD1 is a possible D gene (5 bases). CDR3 residues: CASSPPTDLDTQYF. DNA for the CDR3: TGTGCCAGCAGCCCCCCGACAGATTTAGATACGCAGTATTTT.